This T cell receptor beta chain was found in a study of T-cell memory formation after mild COVID-19. Notes on the study in general: Cross-reactive memory seemingly joined, as some responding clones were found in pre-infection memory.

TCRdb reprocessed the 5' RACE reads with MiXCR, giving one entry per CDR3 protein. Of 200,000 to 250,000 distinct CDR3 sequences listed, under 30% are singletons. The sample holds a few counts of this clonotype. Its specificity is not known. CDR1 is SGHRS and CDR2 is YFSETQ in the germline V gene. V lost 4 bases and J lost 6; bases outside the gene matches: 9. The CDR3 totals 15 residues. J is TRBJ2-1 and V is TRBV5-1; TRBD2 aligns across 8 bases. The receptor was isolated from an adult woman who had mild COVID-19 (a few samples of this study predate the infection). Cell type and time point are not known. Source material: PBMCs or a T cell subset sorted from them (not recorded which). CDR3 in DNA: TGCGCCAGCAGCCCGGGGGGGCAGGCTTCCAATGAGCAGTTCTTC. It encodes CASSPGGQASNEQFF.